This TCR beta chain emerged from a study of vaccination and CD4 T cells after COVID-19. Study-wide background: In culture, cells were exposed to overlapping spike peptides from SARS-CoV-2, HCoV-NL63, HCoV-OC43 and HCoV-229E.

The treatment denotes: approximately nine-day PBMC culture with coronavirus spike peptide pools or control peptides (ViraFEST assay). With respect to this clonotype: The antigen is unknown.

The CDR3 covers 15 residues. The germline V and J ends were trimmed by 8 bases and 4 bases, with 21 bases remaining between them. Germline V lookup: CDR1 SNHLY, CDR2 FYNNEI. Cultured CD4+ T cell DNA underwent sequencing with the Oncomine TCR Beta short-read assay. A single record per CDR3 protein comes from TCRdb applying MiXCR to the PCR reads. The data hold about 6,300 distinct CDR3 sequences, with about two thirds observed a single time. Sequenced: CD4+ T cells from blood, cultured in vitro. The rearrangement links TRBV2 to TRBJ2-7; possible D gene TRBD2, 7 bases. The receptor was isolated from a human donor who had recovered from COVID-19. CDR3 bases: TGTGCCAGCTTTAACCGAGGGGGGGGCACTTACGAGCAGTACTTC. Its translation: CASFNRGGGTYEQYF.